The clone carrying this TCR beta chain was seen at least ten times. Its antigen is unknown. The CDR3 spans 13 residues. Germline V gives CDR1 SEHNR, CDR2 FQNEAQ (reference sequence). V lost 0 bases, J lost 3 bases, and 6 bases lay in between. The sample comes from a study of T cells after yellow fever vaccination. TCRdb ran MiXCR on the 5' RACE reads and lists one entry per CDR3 protein. This sample yields 310,000 or so distinct CDR3 sequences, of which around 3.6% are seen a single time; around 20% belongs to the top ten. Study-wide results and limits: Booster sampling recovered most clones from primary vaccination (96% CD4, over 75% CD8).

Sequencing was performed on PBMCs, taken on the day of the yellow fever booster vaccination. This chain connects TRBV7-9 to TRBJ2-7; D might be TRBD1 (5 bases). The TCR sequence derives from a man aged 18-30 years who received the YFV17D yellow fever vaccine. CDR3 loop: CASSLAGRYEQYF. The CDR3 DNA follows: TGTGCCAGCAGCTTAGCGGGGCGCTACGAGCAGTACTTC. The complete variable domain, with remaining parts taken from reference TRBV7-9 and TRBJ2-7, reads DTGVSQNPRHKITKRGQNVTFRCDPISEHNRLYWYRQTLGQGPEFLTYFQNEAQLEKSRLLSDRFSAERPKGSFSTLEIQRTEQGDSAMYLCASSLAGRYEQYFGPGTRLTVT.